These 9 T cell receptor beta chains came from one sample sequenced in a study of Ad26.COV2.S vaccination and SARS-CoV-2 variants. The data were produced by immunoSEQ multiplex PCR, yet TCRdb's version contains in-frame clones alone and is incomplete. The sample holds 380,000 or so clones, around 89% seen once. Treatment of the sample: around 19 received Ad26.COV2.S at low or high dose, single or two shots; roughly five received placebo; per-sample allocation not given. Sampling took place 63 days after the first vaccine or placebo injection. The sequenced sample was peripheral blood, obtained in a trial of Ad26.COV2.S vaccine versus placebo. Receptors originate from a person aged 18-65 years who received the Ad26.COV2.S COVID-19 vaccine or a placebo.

CDR3 coding DNA: TGTGCCAGCAGCTCCCCTTCGGGGAGGGAGCAGTTCTTC. Its protein is CASSSPSGREQFF. The chain couples TRBV7-9 to TRBJ2-1; TRBD2 might be the D (6 bases). CDR3 length: 13 amino acids. V lost 4 bases and J 10 bases, leaving 14 bases between the germline ends. Germline V gives CDR1 SEHNR, CDR2 FQNEAQ (reference sequence).

The CDR3 nucleotides read TGTGCCAGCAGCTCGACTAATAATTCACCCCTCCACTTT. This gives the protein CASSSTNNSPLHF. This sequence joins TRBV11-2 and TRBJ1-6, with D unresolved. The V gene's germline CDR1 is SGHAT and CDR2 FQNNGV. The CDR3 is made up of 13 amino acids. Between the trimmed V and J ends, which lost 4 bases and 5 bases, there was a span of 6 bases.

The CDR3: CASSQNWGNYGYTF. CDR3 sequence (DNA): TGTGCCAGCAGCCAAAATTGGGGAAACTATGGCTACACCTTC. The V and J genes are TRBV3-1 (or the pseudogene TRBV3-2) and TRBJ1-2, with D unclear. CDR3 length: 14 residues. Germline CDR1 and CDR2: LGHDT and YNNKEL (reference sequence). Trimming shortened V by 2 bases and J by 2 bases, and 9 bases separated the two germline ends.

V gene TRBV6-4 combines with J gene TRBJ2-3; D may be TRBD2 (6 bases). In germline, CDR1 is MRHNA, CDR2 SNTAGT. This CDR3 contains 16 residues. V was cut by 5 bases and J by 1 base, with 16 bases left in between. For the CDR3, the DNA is TGTGCCAGCAGTTATTATAGCGGAGGGGGCACAGATACGCAGTATTTT. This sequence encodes CASSYYSGGGTDTQYF.

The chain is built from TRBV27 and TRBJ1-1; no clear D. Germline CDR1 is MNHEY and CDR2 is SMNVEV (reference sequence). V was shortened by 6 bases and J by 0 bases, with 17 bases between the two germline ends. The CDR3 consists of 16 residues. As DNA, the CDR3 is TGTGCCAGCAGCCCCTGGACGGTGGCGGTGAACACTGAAGCTTTCTTT. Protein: CASSPWTVAVNTEAFF.

CDR3 sequence reads: CASSRDTSEAFF. CDR3 nucleotide sequence: TGCGCCAGCAGCAGGGACACCAGCGAAGCTTTCTTT. V and J are TRBV5-1 and TRBJ1-1; the D gene is possibly TRBD1 (6 bases). The germline V gene has CDR1 SGHRS and CDR2 YFSETQ. V lost 4 bases, J lost 8 bases, and 12 bases lay in between. This CDR3 is built from 12 residues.

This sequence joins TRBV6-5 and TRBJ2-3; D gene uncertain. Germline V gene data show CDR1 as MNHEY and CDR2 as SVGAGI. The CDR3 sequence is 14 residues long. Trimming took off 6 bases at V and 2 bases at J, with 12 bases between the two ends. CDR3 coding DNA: TGTGCCAGCAGCCGCTCGGCGACCACAGATACGCAGTATTTT. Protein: CASSRSATTDTQYF.

The CDR3 DNA follows: TGTGCCAGCAAAGAGGTCAAGCGAACTAATGAAAAACTGTTTTTT. Residues: CASKEVKRTNEKLFF. The chain has TRBV6-5 and TRBJ1-4; D gene unclear. The CDR3 is 15 amino acids. Germline assignment: CDR1 MNHEY and CDR2 SVGAGI. V was pared by 7 bases and J by 1 base, with 13 bases between.

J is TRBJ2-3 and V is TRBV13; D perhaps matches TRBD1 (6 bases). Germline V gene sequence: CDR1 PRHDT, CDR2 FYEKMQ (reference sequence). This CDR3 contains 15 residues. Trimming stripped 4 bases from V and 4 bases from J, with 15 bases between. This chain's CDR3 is CASSSNLGGADTQYF. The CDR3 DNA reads TGTGCCAGCAGCTCGAACTTAGGGGGAGCAGATACGCAGTATTTT.